Reported below is one T cell receptor beta chain. The antigen is undetermined. These data are taken from a study of T cell responses to AZD1222 COVID-19 vaccine. Study observations and caveats: Reports indicate that nearly half of spike-specific TCRs are directed at unmutated variant regions.

The method was immunoSEQ multiplex PCR; TCRdb's version includes in-frame clones alone and lacks a portion of them. Here the sample spans approximately 120,000 clones, around 90% being singletons. There are 13 residues in the CDR3. With 3 bases removed from V and 1 base from J, the gap between germline ends came to 5 bases. Germline lookup yields CDR1 MDHEN and CDR2 SYDVKM. The sample consisted of peripheral blood, taken on day 0 of AZD1222 vaccination. The clonotype originates from an adult in good health. This chain uses TRBV28 with TRBJ2-3; D not certain. The CDR3 DNA follows: TGTGCCAGCAGTTTTCCGCGCACAGATACGCAGTATTTT. It yields the protein CASSFPRTDTQYF.